The T cell receptor beta chain under discussion was sequenced for a study of identical twins. Study findings and constraints: The study found that models underestimated out-of-frame TCR alpha sharing in monozygotic twins. The abundant beta clonotypes from cord blood had fewer insertions, and memory repertoires had none of this. When twins shared out-of-frame alpha sequences, those sequences had excess low generation probability.

Concerning this clonotype itself: Its target is not known.

Unique molecular identifiers were present on cDNA, and template switching added a universal primer site. A single record per CDR3 protein comes from TCRdb applying MiXCR to the 5' RACE reads. The sample has roughly 570,000 distinct CDR3 sequences, 9.6% seen once. Germline V gives CDR1 LGHNA, CDR2 YNFKEQ. Deletions cut 3 bases from V and 0 bases from J, with 13 bases between. This CDR3 contains 16 residues. The same specimen was also included in a second study, on yellow fever vaccine responses in identical twins.

The sequenced sample consisted of PBMCs. The V call is TRBV4-2, the J call TRBJ2-3, with a tentative D call TRBD1 (5 bases). The clonotype originates from a woman younger than 30 in good health. CDR3 amino acids: CASSQGLAESTDTQYF. The CDR3 coding sequence is TGTGCCAGCAGCCAGGGGCTCGCGGAGAGCACAGATACGCAGTATTTT.